Described below is a single T cell receptor beta chain sequence and its context. What this receptor recognizes is not known. Base qualities were left out, and no much larger clone turns up one base away. Taken from the germline V gene, the CDR1 and CDR2 loops are SNHLY and FYNNEI. Relative to germline, V is missing 8 bases and J is missing 6 bases, with 6 bases of the junction outside any gene match. The CDR3 spans 13 residues, from the cysteine through the phenylalanine. The entry retains the CDR3 DNA only, 39 bases that are in frame from base 1. This entry is derived from a study of blood T cell repertoires in COVID-19 (dated by TCRdb to about 2020). At the level of the whole study: Samples covering the acute and convalescent phases of COVID-19 were provided by collaborators in the United States, Italy and Spain. The prospective study material was composed of cDNA or gDNA derived from T cells, B-cell-depleted T cells, or PBMCs. Subjects who had been exposed to COVID-19, were actively infected with it, or had recovered from it provided the deeply sampled blood TCRbeta repertoires that made up the dataset. A freely available public database, intended as a resource for researchers studying the immune response to SARS-CoV-2, is where the repertoires were released. The samples were drawn from two sources: the first 160 participants of the ongoing ImmuneRACE study, and 1,200 or so subjects contributed by 6 global collaborators. Nearly every sample came with metadata listing a de-identified subject ID, COVID-19 status, age in years and sex. HLA class I and class II types, where available, came from metadata supplied by the sample provider rather than from assay-based typing. The paper's findings and limits, for the study overall: The quantity of clinical and demographic metadata differed by source and by participant and was supplied without curation.

Collaborating institutions collected whole blood in K2EDTA tubes following their own protocols. For TCRbeta analysis, collaborators shipped samples in one of three forms: frozen whole blood, isolated PBMCs, or DNA extracted from either of those sample types. TCRbeta CDR3 regions were amplified from genomic DNA by means of the immunoSEQ Assay, a bias-controlled multiplex PCR. Regarding the original processing steps: The number of nucleated cells in each sample was estimated from the amplification of reference gene primers within the assay. Sequence reads were collapsed and filtered to measure the absolute abundance of every unique TCRbeta CDR3 rearrangement. Productive Simpson clonality was computed per sample as the square root of Simpson's diversity index over productive rearrangements. What TCRdb holds here is the immuneACCESS table cut down to in-frame rearrangements. Part of the clones is not present; checked against another copy, under half of the missing clones reflect an unresolved V gene, and the others are unexplained. Clone size and V and J calls were adopted from that table, with D and trimming inferred from the DNA. Recorded for this sample are some 79,000 clones; around 89% of them occurred a single time. Of the sample, approximately 15% is held by the ten largest clones.

Sequenced sample: peripheral blood. The rearranged chain carries TRBV2 and TRBJ2-3; TRBD2 fits 9 bases in the junction. The origin of this receptor is a man aged 65-85 years with active or convalescent COVID-19. DNA sequence: TGTGCCAGCTGGGGACTAGCTTCGGATACGCAGTATTTT. The resulting protein is CASWGLASDTQYF.